This TCR beta chain stems from a study of blood T cell repertoires in COVID-19. Per germline, CDR1 MNHEY and CDR2 SMNVEV (reference sequence). There are 14 residues in the CDR3. Trimming took off 0 bases at V and 3 bases at J, with 9 bases between the two ends. The method was immunoSEQ multiplex PCR; TCRdb's version includes in-frame clones alone and lacks a portion of them. The sample has 260,000 or so clones, 75% to 90% seen once; the top ten hold around 7.8%. The receptor was derived from a human donor in a cohort sampled during active COVID-19. The chain employs TRBV27 and TRBJ2-7; D may be TRBD1 (5 bases). The sample comprised peripheral blood. The CDR3 sequence: CASSLSSGHYEQYF. The CDR3, as DNA: TGTGCCAGCAGTTTATCCTCTGGACACTACGAGCAGTACTTC.